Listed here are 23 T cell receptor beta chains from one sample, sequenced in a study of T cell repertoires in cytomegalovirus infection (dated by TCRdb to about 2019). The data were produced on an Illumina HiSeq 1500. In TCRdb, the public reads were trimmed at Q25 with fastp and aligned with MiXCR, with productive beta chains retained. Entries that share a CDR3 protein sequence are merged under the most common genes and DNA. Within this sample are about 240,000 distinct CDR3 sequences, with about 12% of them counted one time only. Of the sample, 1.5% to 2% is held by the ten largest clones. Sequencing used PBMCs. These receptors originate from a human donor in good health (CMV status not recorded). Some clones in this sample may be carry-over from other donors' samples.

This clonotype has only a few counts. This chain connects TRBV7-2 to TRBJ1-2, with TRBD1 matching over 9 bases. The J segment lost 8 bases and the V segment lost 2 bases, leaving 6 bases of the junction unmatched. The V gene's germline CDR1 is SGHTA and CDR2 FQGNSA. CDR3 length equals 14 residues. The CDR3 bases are TGTGCCAGCAGCTTACTACAGGGGGCGAGCGGCTACACCTTC. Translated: CASSLLQGASGYTF. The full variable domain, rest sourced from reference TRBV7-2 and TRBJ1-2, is GAGVSQSPSNKVTEKGKDVELRCDPISGHTALYWYRQSLGQGLEFLIYFQGNSAPDKSGLPSDRFSAERTGGSVSTLTIQRTQQEDSAVYLCASSLLQGASGYTFGSGTRLTVV.

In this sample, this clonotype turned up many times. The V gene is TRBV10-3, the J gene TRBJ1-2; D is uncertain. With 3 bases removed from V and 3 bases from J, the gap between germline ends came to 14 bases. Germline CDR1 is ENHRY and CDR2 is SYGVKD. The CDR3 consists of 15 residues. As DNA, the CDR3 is TGTGCCATCAGTGATGGCAGACGAAGGGACTATGGCTACACCTTC. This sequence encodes CAISDGRRRDYGYTF.

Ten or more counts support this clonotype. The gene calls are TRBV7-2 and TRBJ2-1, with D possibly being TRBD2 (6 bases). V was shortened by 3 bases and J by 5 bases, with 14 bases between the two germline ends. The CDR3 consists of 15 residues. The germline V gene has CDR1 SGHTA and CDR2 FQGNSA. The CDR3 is CASSFDVRGNNEQFF. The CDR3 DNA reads TGTGCCAGCAGCTTCGATGTGCGGGGAAACAATGAGCAGTTCTTC. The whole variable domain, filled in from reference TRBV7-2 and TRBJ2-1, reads GAGVSQSPSNKVTEKGKDVELRCDPISGHTALYWYRQSLGQGLEFLIYFQGNSAPDKSGLPSDRFSAERTGGSVSTLTIQRTQQEDSAVYLCASSFDVRGNNEQFFGPGTRLTVL.

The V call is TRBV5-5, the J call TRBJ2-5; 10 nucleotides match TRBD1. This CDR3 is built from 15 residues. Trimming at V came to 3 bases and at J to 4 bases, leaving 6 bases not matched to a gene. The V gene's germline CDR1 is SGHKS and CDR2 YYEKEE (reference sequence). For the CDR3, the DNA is TGTGCCAGCAGCTCGGGGACAGGGGACCCAGAGACCCAGTACTTC. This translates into CASSSGTGDPETQYF.

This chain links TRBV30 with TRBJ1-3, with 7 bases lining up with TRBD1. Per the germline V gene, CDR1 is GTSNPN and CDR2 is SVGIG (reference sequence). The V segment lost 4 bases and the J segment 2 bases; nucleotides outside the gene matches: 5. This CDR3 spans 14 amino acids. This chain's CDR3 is CAWTLTGTGNTIYF. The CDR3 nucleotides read TGTGCCTGGACCCTGACAGGGACTGGAAACACCATATATTTT.

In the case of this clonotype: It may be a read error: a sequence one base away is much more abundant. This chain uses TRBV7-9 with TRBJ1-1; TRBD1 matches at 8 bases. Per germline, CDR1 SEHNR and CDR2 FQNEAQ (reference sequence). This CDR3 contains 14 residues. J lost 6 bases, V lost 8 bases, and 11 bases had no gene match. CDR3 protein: CASGSPSGGSEAFF. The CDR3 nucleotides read TGTGCCAGCGGCTCCCCCTCAGGGGGCTCTGAAGCTTTCTTT.

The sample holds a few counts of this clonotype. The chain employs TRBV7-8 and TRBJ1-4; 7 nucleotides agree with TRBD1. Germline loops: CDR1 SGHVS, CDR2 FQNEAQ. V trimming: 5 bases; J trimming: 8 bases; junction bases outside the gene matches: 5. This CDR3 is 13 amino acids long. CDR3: CASSQHRGEKLFF. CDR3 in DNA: TGTGCCAGCAGCCAACACAGGGGCGAAAAACTGTTTTTT.

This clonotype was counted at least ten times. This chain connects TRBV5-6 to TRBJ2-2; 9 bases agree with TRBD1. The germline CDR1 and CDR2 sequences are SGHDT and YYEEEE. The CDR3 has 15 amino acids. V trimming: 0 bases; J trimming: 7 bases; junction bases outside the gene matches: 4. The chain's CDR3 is CASSLAGQGDGELFF. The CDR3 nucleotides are TGTGCCAGCAGCTTGGCGGGACAGGGTGACGGGGAGCTGTTTTTT.

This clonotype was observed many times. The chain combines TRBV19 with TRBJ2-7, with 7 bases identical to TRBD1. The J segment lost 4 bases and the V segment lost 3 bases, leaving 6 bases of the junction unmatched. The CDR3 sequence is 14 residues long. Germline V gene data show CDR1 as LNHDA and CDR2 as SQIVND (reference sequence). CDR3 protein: CASSIRQGVYEQYF. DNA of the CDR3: TGTGCCAGTAGTATCCGGCAGGGGGTTTACGAGCAGTACTTC.

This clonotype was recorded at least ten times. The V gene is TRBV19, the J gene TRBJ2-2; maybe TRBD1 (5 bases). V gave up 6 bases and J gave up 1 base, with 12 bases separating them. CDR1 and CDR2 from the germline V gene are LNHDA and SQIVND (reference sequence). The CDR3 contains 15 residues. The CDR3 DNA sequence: TGTGCCAGTAGCGCTAGGCAGGGGAACACCGGGGAGCTGTTTTTT. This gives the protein CASSARQGNTGELFF. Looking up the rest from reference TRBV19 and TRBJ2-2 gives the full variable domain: DGGITQSPKYLFRKEGQNVTLSCEQNLNHDAMYWYRQDPGQGLRLIYYSQIVNDFQKGDIAEGYSVSREKKESFPLTVTSAQKNPTAFYLCASSARQGNTGELFFGEGSRLTVL.

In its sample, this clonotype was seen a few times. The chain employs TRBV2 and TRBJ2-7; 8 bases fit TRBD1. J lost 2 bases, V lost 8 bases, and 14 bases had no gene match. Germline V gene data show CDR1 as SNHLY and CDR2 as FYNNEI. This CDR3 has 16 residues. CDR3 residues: CASQKGGQAPTYEQYF. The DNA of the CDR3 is TGTGCCAGCCAGAAGGGGGGACAGGCCCCCACCTACGAGCAGTACTTC.

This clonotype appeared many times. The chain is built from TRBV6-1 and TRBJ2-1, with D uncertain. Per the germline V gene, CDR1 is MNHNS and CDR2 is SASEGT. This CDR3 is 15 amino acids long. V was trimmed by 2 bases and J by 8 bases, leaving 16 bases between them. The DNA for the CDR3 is TGTGCCAGCAGTGAAATTGGGCCAGGTTCGGATGAGCAGTTCTTC. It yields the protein CASSEIGPGSDEQFF.

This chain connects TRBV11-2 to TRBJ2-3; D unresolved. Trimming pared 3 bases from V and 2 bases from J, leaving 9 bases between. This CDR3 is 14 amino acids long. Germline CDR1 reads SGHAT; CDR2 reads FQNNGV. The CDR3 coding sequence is TGTGCCAGCAGCTTCATTTCCCCCACAGATACGCAGTATTTT. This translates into CASSFISPTDTQYF.

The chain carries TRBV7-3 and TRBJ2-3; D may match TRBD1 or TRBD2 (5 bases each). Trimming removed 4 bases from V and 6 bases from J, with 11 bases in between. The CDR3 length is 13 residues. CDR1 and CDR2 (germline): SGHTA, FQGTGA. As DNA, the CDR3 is TGTGCCAGCAGCTCGGGACGGCTGGATACGCAGTATTTT. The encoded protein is CASSSGRLDTQYF.

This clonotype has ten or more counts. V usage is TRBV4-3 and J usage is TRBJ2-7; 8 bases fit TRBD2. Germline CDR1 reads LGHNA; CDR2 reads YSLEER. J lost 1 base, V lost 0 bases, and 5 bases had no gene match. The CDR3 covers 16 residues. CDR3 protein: CASSQDQRGPSYEQYF. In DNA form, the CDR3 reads TGCGCCAGCAGCCAAGATCAGCGGGGGCCATCCTACGAGCAGTACTTC.

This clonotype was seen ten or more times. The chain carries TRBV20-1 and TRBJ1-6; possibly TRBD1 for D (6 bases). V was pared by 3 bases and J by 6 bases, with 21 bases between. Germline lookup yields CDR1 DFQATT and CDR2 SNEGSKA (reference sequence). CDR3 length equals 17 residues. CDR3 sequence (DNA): TGCAGTGCTAGTTCCGGAGGGGGGGCAAGGGGTAATTCACCCCTCCACTTT. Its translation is CSASSGGGARGNSPLHF.

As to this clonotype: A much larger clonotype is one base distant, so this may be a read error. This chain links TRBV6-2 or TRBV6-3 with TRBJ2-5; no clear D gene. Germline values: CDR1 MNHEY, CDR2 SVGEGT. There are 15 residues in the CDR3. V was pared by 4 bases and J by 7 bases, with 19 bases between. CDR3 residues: CASSSPGLTLATQYF. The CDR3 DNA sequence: TGTGCCAGCAGTTCCCCCGGGTTAACCTTGGCGACCCAGTACTTC.

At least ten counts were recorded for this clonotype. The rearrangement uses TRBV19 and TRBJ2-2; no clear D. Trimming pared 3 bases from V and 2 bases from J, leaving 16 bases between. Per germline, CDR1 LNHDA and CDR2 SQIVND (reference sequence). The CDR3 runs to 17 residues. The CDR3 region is CASSISVAGVNTGELFF. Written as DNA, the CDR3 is TGTGCCAGTAGTATTTCGGTGGCAGGCGTCAACACCGGGGAGCTGTTTTTT.

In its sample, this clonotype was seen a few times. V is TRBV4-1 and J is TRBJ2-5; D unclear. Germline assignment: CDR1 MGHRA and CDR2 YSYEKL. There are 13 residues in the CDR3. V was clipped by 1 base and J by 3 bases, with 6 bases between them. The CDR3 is CASSQVAKETQYF. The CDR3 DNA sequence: TGCGCCAGCAGCCAAGTAGCCAAAGAGACCCAGTACTTC.

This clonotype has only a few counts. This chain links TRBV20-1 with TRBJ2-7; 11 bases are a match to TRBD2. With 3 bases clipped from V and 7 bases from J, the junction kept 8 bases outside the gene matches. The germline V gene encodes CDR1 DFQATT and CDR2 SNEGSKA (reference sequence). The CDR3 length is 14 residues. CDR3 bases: TGCAGTGCTAGGGCTAGCGGGAGGTTGTGGGAGCAGTACTTC. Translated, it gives CSARASGRLWEQYF.

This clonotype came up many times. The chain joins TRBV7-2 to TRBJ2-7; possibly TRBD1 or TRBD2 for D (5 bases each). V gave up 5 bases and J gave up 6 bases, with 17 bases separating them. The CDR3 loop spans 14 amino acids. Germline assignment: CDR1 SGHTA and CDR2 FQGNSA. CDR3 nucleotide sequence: TGTGCCAGCAGCCCCGAGGGCAGGGCTGTCGAGCAGTACTTC. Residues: CASSPEGRAVEQYF.

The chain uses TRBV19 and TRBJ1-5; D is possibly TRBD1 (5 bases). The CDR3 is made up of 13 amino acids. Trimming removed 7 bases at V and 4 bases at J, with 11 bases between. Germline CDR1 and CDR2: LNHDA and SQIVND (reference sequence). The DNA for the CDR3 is TGTGCCAGTAAAGGGGCTGAAAATCAGCCCCAGCATTTT. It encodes CASKGAENQPQHF.

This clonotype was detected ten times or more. The chain's CDR3 is CASSRRGAEQYF. CDR3 nucleotide sequence: TGTGCCAGCAGCCGAAGGGGGGCCGAGCAGTACTTC. The chain employs TRBV7-3 and TRBJ2-7; either TRBD1 or TRBD2 may supply D (6 bases each). The germline V and J ends were trimmed by 5 bases and 6 bases, with 11 bases remaining between them. CDR1 is SGHTA, CDR2 FQGTGA, per germline. CDR3 size: 12 residues.